This entry is about one T cell receptor beta chain. The sample is drawn from a study of cytomegalovirus exposure and HLA in healthy donors. The primer mix had 60 Vbeta and 13 Jbeta primers. Profiled with immunoSEQ multiplex PCR; TCRdb holds only in-frame clones, not every one. In the table there are around 130,000 clones, roughly 84% of which are singletons. The CDR3 is 13 residues long. Trimming took off 5 bases at V and 1 base at J, with 8 bases between the two ends. Germline lookup yields CDR1 MDHEN and CDR2 SYDVKM. The sample was PBMCs. The V call is TRBV28, the J call TRBJ1-1; maybe TRBD1 (5 bases). This receptor was obtained from a woman aged 18-29 years in good health and CMV-seropositive. The CDR3 coding sequence is TGTGCCAGCAGTCCGGGGGAGAACACTGAAGCTTTCTTT. Protein: CASSPGENTEAFF.